This T cell receptor beta chain was captured by sequencing in a study of sequential checkpoint blockade in melanoma. The CDR3 contains 14 residues. Trimming took 0 bases from V and 9 from J, leaving 12 bases between them. Germline CDR1 is ENHRY and CDR2 is SYGVKD. Libraries were prepared by immunoSEQ multiplex PCR; TCRdb keeps only in-frame clonotypes and omits some of them. Here the sample spans 15,000 to 20,000 clones, under 75% being singletons. Treatment of the sample: randomized to nivolumab then ipilimumab (arm A) or the reverse (arm B). PBMC sorting kept live CD3+CD8+ cells without CD19 or CD56.

The source was CD8+ T cells sorted from blood (inferred from file names), collected from a patient given nivolumab and ipilimumab in sequence. The sequence derives from a human donor with melanoma. The chain carries TRBV10-3 and TRBJ2-1; weak D call: TRBD2 (5 bases). The CDR3 DNA reads as TGTGCCATCAGTGAGTCGACTACAGTTTTTGAGCAGTTCTTC. It is translated as CAISESTTVFEQFF.